These 8 T cell receptor beta chains came from one sample sequenced in a study of PD-1 blockade in classical Hodgkin lymphoma. Time point meaning: newly diagnosed, previously untreated cHL patient sample. Magnetic negative selection was used to purify CD4+ T cells from thawed PBMCs. The protocol was immunoSEQ multiplex PCR, while the TCRdb copy is restricted to in-frame clones and leaves out a portion. This table holds around 30,000 clones, 89% found once. The sequencing sample was made of CD4+ T cells from blood. The source is a human donor with classical Hodgkin lymphoma.

V is TRBV10-3 and J is TRBJ1-3, with D hard to call. The CDR3 spans 14 residues. Between the trimmed V and J ends, which lost 8 bases and 0 bases, there was a span of 11 bases. The V gene's germline CDR1 is ENHRY and CDR2 SYGVKD. The chain's CDR3 is CAIEEGTSGNTIYF. CDR3 coding DNA: TGTGCCATCGAGGAGGGAACCTCTGGAAACACCATATATTTT.

V usage is TRBV10-2 and J usage is TRBJ2-4; D not resolved. CDR1 and CDR2 from the germline V gene are WSHSY and SAAADI. The CDR3 has 13 residues. V was shortened by 2 bases and J by 0 bases, with 2 bases between the two germline ends. The DNA for the CDR3 is TGCGCCAGCAGTGAGCAAGCCAAAAACATTCAGTACTTC. Translation: CASSEQAKNIQYF.

V and J are TRBV6-1 and TRBJ1-2, with 12 nucleotides matching TRBD1. Losses at the gene ends were 6 bases for V and 8 bases for J; bases not matched to a gene: 10. The CDR3 sequence is 15 residues long. CDR1 and CDR2 from the germline V gene are MNHNS and SASEGT. The CDR3 loop reads CASRPGTGGDRGYTF. In DNA, the CDR3 is TGTGCCAGCAGGCCCGGGACAGGGGGCGACAGGGGCTACACCTTC.

V usage is TRBV5-1 and J usage is TRBJ2-3; 10 bases are a match to TRBD1. CDR3 length equals 16 residues. CDR1 is SGHRS and CDR2 is YFSETQ in the germline V gene. V trimming: 3 bases; J trimming: 6 bases; junction bases outside the gene matches: 10. The CDR3 reads CASSWTRTGGTDTQYF. CDR3 DNA sequence: TGCGCCAGCAGCTGGACCCGGACAGGGGGAACCGATACGCAGTATTTT.

The V and J genes are TRBV19 and TRBJ2-1, with 15 bases matching TRBD2. The CDR3 is 20 amino acids. J was trimmed by 0 bases and V by 5 bases; bases with no gene match: 11. The germline V gene encodes CDR1 LNHDA and CDR2 SQIVND (reference sequence). The CDR3 nucleotides read TGTGCCAGTAGTCCACGCCCGGGGACTAGCGGGAGGATCTCCTACAATGAGCAGTTCTTC. It translates to CASSPRPGTSGRISYNEQFF.

V is TRBV5-1 and J is TRBJ2-1; 16 bases align to TRBD2. The germline V gene encodes CDR1 SGHRS and CDR2 YFSETQ. J was trimmed by 0 bases and V by 4 bases; bases with no gene match: 4. The CDR3 consists of 18 residues. Here the CDR3 reads CASSGGLAGGSSYNEQFF. The CDR3 bases are TGCGCCAGCAGCGGGGGACTAGCGGGAGGGAGCTCCTACAATGAGCAGTTCTTC.

This clone turned up a few times. The chain links TRBV6-5 to TRBJ2-1; D is possibly TRBD2 (7 bases). This CDR3 contains 15 residues. Per germline, CDR1 MNHEY and CDR2 SVGAGI. V lost 6 bases, J lost 3 bases, and 15 bases lay in between. The CDR3 region is CASSLGASGYNEQFF. CDR3 DNA: TGTGCCAGCAGCCTGGGGGCTAGCGGCTACAATGAGCAGTTCTTC.

This clone was seen a few times. This chain uses TRBV10-3 with TRBJ1-5; unclear D gene. The CDR3 contains 16 residues. Germline assignment: CDR1 ENHRY and CDR2 SYGVKD. Trimming removed 2 bases from V and 1 base from J, with 12 bases in between. The CDR3 bases are TGTGCCATCAGTGAGAACCCAGGAGGAAGCAATCAGCCCCAGCATTTT. Residues: CAISENPGGSNQPQHF.